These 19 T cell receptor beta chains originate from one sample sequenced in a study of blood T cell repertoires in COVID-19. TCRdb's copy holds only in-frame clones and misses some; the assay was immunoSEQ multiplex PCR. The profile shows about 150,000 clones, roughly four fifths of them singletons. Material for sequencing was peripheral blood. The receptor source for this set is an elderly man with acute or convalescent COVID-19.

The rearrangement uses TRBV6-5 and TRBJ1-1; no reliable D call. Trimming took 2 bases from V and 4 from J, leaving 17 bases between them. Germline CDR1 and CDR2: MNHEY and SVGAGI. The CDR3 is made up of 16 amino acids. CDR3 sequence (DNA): TGTGCCAGCAGTTACCTCGGGAGGAGGTGGGGCACTGAAGCTTTCTTT. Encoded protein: CASSYLGRRWGTEAFF.

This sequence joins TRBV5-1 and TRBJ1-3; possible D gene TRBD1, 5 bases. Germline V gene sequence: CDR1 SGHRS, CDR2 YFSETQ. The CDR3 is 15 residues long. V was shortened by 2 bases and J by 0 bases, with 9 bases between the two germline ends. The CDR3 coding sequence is TGCGCCAGCAGCTTTTCACAGGCCTCTGGAAACACCATATATTTT. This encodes CASSFSQASGNTIYF.

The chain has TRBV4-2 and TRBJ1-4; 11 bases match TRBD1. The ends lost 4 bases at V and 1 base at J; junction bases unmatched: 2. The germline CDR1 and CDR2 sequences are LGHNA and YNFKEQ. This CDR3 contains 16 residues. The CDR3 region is CASSPGTGGTNEKLFF. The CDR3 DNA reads TGTGCCAGCAGCCCTGGGACAGGGGGAACTAATGAAAAACTGTTTTTT.

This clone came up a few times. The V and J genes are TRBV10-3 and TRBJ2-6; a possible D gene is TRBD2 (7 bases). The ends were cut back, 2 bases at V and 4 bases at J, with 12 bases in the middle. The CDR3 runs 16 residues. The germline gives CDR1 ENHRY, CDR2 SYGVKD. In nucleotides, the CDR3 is TGTGCCATCAGTGAGCAGGCGGGGGCCGGGGCCAACGTCCTGACTTTC. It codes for CAISEQAGAGANVLTF.

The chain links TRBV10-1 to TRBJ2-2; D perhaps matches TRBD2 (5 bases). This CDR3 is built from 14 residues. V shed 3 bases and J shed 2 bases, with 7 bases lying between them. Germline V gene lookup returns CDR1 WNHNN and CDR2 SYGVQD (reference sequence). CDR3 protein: CASSDSGNTGELFF. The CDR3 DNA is TGCGCCAGCAGTGATTCGGGAAACACCGGGGAGCTGTTTTTT.

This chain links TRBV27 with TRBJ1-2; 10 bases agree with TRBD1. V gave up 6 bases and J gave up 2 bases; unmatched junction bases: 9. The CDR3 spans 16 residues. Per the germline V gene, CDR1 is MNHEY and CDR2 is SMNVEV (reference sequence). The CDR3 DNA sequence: TGTGCCAGCAGATCTGACAGGGGGCGCATCAACTATGGCTACACCTTC. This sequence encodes CASRSDRGRINYGYTF.

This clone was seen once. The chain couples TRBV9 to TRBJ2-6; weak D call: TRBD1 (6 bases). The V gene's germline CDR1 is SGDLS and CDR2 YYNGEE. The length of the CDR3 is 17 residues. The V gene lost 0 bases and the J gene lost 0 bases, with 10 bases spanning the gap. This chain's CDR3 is CASSVVGHHSGANVLTF. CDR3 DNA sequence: TGTGCCAGCAGCGTAGTGGGACACCACTCTGGGGCCAACGTCCTGACTTTC.

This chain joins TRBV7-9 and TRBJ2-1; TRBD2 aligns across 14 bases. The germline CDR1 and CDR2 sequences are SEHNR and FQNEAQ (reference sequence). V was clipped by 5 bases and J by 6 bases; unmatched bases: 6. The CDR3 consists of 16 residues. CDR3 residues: CASSGLAGGRGNEQFF. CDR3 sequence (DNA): TGTGCCAGCAGCGGACTAGCGGGGGGCCGCGGCAATGAGCAGTTCTTC. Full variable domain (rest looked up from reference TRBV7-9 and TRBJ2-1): DTGVSQNPRHKITKRGQNVTFRCDPISEHNRLYWYRQTLGQGPEFLTYFQNEAQLEKSRLLSDRFSAERPKGSFSTLEIQRTEQGDSAMYLCASSGLAGGRGNEQFFGPGTRLTVL.

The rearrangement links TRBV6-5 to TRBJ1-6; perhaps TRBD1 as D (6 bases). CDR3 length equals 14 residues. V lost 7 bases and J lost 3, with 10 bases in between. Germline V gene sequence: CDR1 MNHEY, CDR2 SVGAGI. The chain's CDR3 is CASTRDNYNSPLHF. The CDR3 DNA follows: TGTGCCAGCACTAGGGACAACTATAATTCACCCCTCCACTTT.

This chain's CDR3 is CASSKQGDYGYTF. CDR3 in DNA: TGTGCCAGCAGTAAACAGGGGGACTATGGCTACACCTTC. The genes are TRBV6-6 and TRBJ1-2, with TRBD1 matching 8 bases. V gave up 5 bases and J gave up 3 bases; unmatched junction bases: 2. The germline V gene has CDR1 MNHNY and CDR2 SVGAGI (reference sequence). The CDR3 has 13 residues.

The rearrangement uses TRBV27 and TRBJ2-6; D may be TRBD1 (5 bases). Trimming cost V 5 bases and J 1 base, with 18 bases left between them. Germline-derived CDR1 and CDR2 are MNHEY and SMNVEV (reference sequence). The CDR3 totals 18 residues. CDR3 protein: CASSLQGPVWSGANVLTF. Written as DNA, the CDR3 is TGTGCCAGCAGTCTCCAGGGTCCGGTATGGTCTGGGGCCAACGTCCTGACTTTC.

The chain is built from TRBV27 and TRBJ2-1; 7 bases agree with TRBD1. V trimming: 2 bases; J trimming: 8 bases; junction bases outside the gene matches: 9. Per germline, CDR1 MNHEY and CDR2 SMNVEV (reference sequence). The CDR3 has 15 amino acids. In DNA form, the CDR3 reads TGTGCCAGCAGTTTAAGGGGCAGGGGGTGGGATGAGCAGTTCTTC. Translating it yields CASSLRGRGWDEQFF.

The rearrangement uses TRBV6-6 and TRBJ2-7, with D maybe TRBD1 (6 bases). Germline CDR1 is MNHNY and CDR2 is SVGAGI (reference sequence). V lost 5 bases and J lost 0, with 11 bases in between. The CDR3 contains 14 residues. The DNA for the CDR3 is TGTGCCAGCAGTCCAGGGGACATCTCCTACGAGCAGTACGTC. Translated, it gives CASSPGDISYEQYV.

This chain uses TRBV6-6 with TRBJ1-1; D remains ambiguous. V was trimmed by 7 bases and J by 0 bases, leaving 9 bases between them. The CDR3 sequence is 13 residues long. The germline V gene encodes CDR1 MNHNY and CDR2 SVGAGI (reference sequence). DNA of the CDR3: TGTGCCAGCACCCAGTCGATGAACACTGAAGCTTTCTTT. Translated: CASTQSMNTEAFF.

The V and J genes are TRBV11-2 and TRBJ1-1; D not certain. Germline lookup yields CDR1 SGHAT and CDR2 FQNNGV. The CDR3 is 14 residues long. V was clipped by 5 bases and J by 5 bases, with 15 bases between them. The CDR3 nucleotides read TGTGCCAGCAGCCTACAGACGGTAGGAACTGAAGCTTTCTTT. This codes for CASSLQTVGTEAFF. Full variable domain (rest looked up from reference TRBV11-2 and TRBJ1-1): EAGVAQSPRYKIIEKRQSVAFWCNPISGHATLYWYQQILGQGPKLLIQFQNNGVVDDSQLPKDRFSAERLKGVDSTLKIQPAKLEDSAVYLCASSLQTVGTEAFFGQGTRLTVV.

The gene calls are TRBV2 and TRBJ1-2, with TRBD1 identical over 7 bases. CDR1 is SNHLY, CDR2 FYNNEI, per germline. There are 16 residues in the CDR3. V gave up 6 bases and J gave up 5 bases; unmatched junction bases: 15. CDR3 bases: TGTGCCAGCAGGGAATCAACAGGGGCCCCAACTTATGGCTACACCTTC. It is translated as CASRESTGAPTYGYTF.

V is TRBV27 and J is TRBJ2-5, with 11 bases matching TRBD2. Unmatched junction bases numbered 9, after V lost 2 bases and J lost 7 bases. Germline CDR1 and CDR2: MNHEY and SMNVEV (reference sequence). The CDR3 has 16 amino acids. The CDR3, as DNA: TGTGCCAGCAGTTTAAATGGCTTAGCGGGGGGGGTGACCCAGTACTTC. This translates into CASSLNGLAGGVTQYF.

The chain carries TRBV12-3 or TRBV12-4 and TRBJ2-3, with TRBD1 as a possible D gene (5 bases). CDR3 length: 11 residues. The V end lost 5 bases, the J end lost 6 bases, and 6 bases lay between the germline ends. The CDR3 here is CASSRQDTQYF. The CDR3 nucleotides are TGTGCCAGCAGTCGACAGGATACGCAGTATTTT.

The CDR3 nucleotides are TGTGCCAGCAGTTTCAGGGGTCTTGGAAACACCATATATTTT. The encoded protein is CASSFRGLGNTIYF. The chain couples TRBV28 to TRBJ1-3, with D maybe TRBD1 (6 bases). V was trimmed by 3 bases and J by 3 bases, leaving 9 bases between them. Germline V gene data show CDR1 as MDHEN and CDR2 as SYDVKM. This CDR3 contains 14 residues.